Shown below are 18 T cell receptor beta chains from a single sample sequenced in a study of technical replicates of blood from a few donors. Clones were read by immunoSEQ multiplex PCR, and TCRdb kept only the in-frame ones, dropping some. The sample shows roughly 79,000 clones, roughly four fifths of them seen only once. The sample comprised PBMCs. These receptors were obtained from a human donor in good health. Some clones in this sample may be carry-over from other donors' samples.

The chain carries TRBV14 and TRBJ1-4; D is undetermined. The CDR3 contains 15 residues. V lost 2 bases and J lost 7, with 14 bases in between. Germline CDR1 is SGHDN and CDR2 is FVKESK. For the CDR3, the DNA is TGTGCCAGCAGCCAACGGCGAGGGTACGGTGAAAAACTGTTTTTT. Its protein is CASSQRRGYGEKLFF.

This clone rates as medium-sized. This chain links TRBV10-1 with TRBJ1-6; D is perhaps TRBD1 (6 bases). Germline assignment: CDR1 WNHNN and CDR2 SYGVQD (reference sequence). The CDR3 loop spans 22 amino acids. Deletions cut 3 bases from V and 0 bases from J, with 27 bases between. For the CDR3, the DNA is TGCGCCAGCAGTGATTTGGGGGCCCTCGGTACCCGAAGGAGCTCCTATAATTCACCCCTCCACTTT. Translated: CASSDLGALGTRRSSYNSPLHF.

The V and J genes are TRBV7-8 and TRBJ1-5; tentatively, D is TRBD1 (5 bases). This CDR3 has 19 residues. Trimming pared 5 bases from V and 8 bases from J, leaving 31 bases between. CDR1 is SGHVS, CDR2 FQNEAQ, per germline. DNA of the CDR3: TGTGCCAGCAGCGCGAGCTATAGGGGCAGGAAGGGGCTTAGAGAGCCCCAGCATTTT. Amino acids: CASSASYRGRKGLREPQHF.

This clone has just one count. J is TRBJ2-5 and V is TRBV9; TRBD2 matches at 10 bases. V was clipped by 3 bases and J by 2 bases; unmatched bases: 4. This CDR3 spans 15 amino acids. The germline V gene encodes CDR1 SGDLS and CDR2 YYNGEE. CDR3 sequence: CASSAYSGRQETQYF. CDR3 in DNA: TGTGCCAGCAGCGCGTATAGCGGGAGGCAAGAGACCCAGTACTTC.

The genes are TRBV10-2 and TRBJ2-7, with D hard to call. The V gene's germline CDR1 is WSHSY and CDR2 SAAADI. The V end lost 3 bases, the J end lost 4 bases, and 10 bases lay between the germline ends. The CDR3 spans 13 residues. The CDR3 sequence: CASSDPPGYEQYF. CDR3 sequence (DNA): TGCGCCAGCAGTGATCCCCCCGGTTACGAGCAGTACTTC.

CDR3 protein: CASSRTDNSPLHF. CDR3 DNA sequence: TGTGCCAGCTCCCGGACTGATAATTCACCCCTCCACTTT. V and J are TRBV6-1 and TRBJ1-6; D not resolved. V was pared by 8 bases and J by 5 bases, with 10 bases between. The CDR3 loop spans 13 amino acids. Per germline, CDR1 MNHNS and CDR2 SASEGT.

The chain has TRBV29-1 and TRBJ1-2; a possible D gene is TRBD1 (6 bases). The CDR3 runs 14 residues. Deletions cut 2 bases from V and 3 bases from J, with 13 bases between. In germline, CDR1 is SQVTM, CDR2 ANQGSEA. CDR3 nucleotide sequence: TGCAGCGTTGAATCACAGGGTGGGGACTATGGCTACACCTTC. As protein: CSVESQGGDYGYTF.

The V gene is TRBV6-6, the J gene TRBJ2-2; 9 nucleotides match TRBD2. The CDR3 loop spans 15 amino acids. V was clipped by 8 bases and J by 2 bases; unmatched bases: 6. Germline lookup yields CDR1 MNHNY and CDR2 SVGAGI (reference sequence). CDR3 coding DNA: TGTGCCAGCGGGCGACTAGCGGTAAACACCGGGGAGCTGTTTTTT. Translation gives CASGRLAVNTGELFF.

J is TRBJ2-1 and V is TRBV30; the D gene is possibly TRBD2 (5 bases). This CDR3 region has 14 residues. Germline CDR1 and CDR2: GTSNPN and SVGIG (reference sequence). V was pared by 7 bases and J by 6 bases, with 19 bases between. For the CDR3, the DNA is TGTGCCTCCAGCGGACCGATATACGTCAATGAGCAGTTCTTC. Residues: CASSGPIYVNEQFF.

V is TRBV6-5 and J is TRBJ1-3; D possibly corresponds to TRBD1 (6 bases). The ends were cut back, 2 bases at V and 4 bases at J, with 15 bases in the middle. CDR3 size: 16 residues. The germline CDR1 and CDR2 sequences are MNHEY and SVGAGI. CDR3 nucleotide sequence: TGTGCCAGCAGTTACGGGTGGCAGGGGCTCGGAAACACCATATATTTT. Protein sequence: CASSYGWQGLGNTIYF.

The gene calls are TRBV15 and TRBJ2-1; D unclear. The CDR3 is 16 amino acids. The germline V gene has CDR1 LNHNV and CDR2 YYDKDF (reference sequence). V was pared by 4 bases and J by 0 bases, with 13 bases between. The CDR3 loop is CATSKESRSSYNEQFF. DNA for the CDR3: TGTGCCACCAGCAAAGAAAGTAGGAGCTCCTACAATGAGCAGTTCTTC.

For this clone: A read error may account for a junction end that differs from germline. The rearrangement links TRBV28 to TRBJ2-7; a possible D gene is TRBD2 (5 bases). CDR3 size: 12 residues. Germline lookup yields CDR1 MDHEN and CDR2 SYDVKM. The CDR3 reads CASSLLWRERNF. Here the CDR3 DNA reads TGTGCCAGCAGTTTACTATGGCGAGAGCGGAACTTC.

The chain links TRBV7-9 to TRBJ2-3, with D perhaps TRBD1 (6 bases). Trimming took off 2 bases at V and 2 bases at J, with 14 bases between the two ends. Germline CDR1 SEHNR, CDR2 FQNEAQ (reference sequence). The CDR3 consists of 16 residues. This CDR3 reads CASSLFGTTDTDTQYF. The CDR3 nucleotides are TGTGCCAGCAGCTTATTTGGGACAACCGACACAGATACGCAGTATTTT.

V and J are TRBV5-6 and TRBJ1-5, with 7 bases fitting TRBD1. The CDR3 extends over 14 amino acids. The V gene end was trimmed by 2 bases and the J gene end by 4 bases; junction bases not matched to a gene: 3. CDR1 and CDR2 from the germline V gene are SGHDT and YYEEEE. The CDR3 loop reads CASSLRDRNQPQHF. As DNA, the CDR3 is TGTGCCAGCAGCTTAAGGGACAGAAATCAGCCCCAGCATTTT.

CDR3 in amino acids: CASSLGAAGNTIYF. CDR3 sequence (DNA): TGTGCCAGCAGCTTGGGTGCAGCTGGAAACACCATATATTTT. The gene calls are TRBV5-6 and TRBJ1-3; D gene uncertain. This CDR3 has 14 residues. CDR1 and CDR2 (germline): SGHDT, YYEEEE. V shed 0 bases and J shed 2 bases, with 6 bases lying between them. The whole variable domain, remainder taken from reference TRBV5-6 and TRBJ1-3, is DAGVTQSPTHLIKTRGQQVTLRCSPKSGHDTVSWYQQALGQGPQFIFQYYEEEERQRGNFPDRFSGHQFPNYSSELNVNALLLGDSALYLCASSLGAAGNTIYFGEGSWLTVV.

The chain combines TRBV9 with TRBJ1-1; 8 nucleotides agree with TRBD1. After removal of 0 bases from V and 7 bases from J, the junction contained 5 bases not matched to a gene. CDR3 length equals 14 residues. CDR1 and CDR2 from the germline V gene are SGDLS and YYNGEE. In DNA, the CDR3 is TGTGCCAGCAGCGTAGCCGGGACAGGAGTTGAAGCTTTCTTT. This sequence encodes CASSVAGTGVEAFF.

The chain links TRBV5-1 to TRBJ2-7; D perhaps matches TRBD2 (5 bases). CDR1 SGHRS and CDR2 YFSETQ come from the germline V gene. The CDR3 length is 14 residues. V lost 0 bases and J 7 bases, leaving 14 bases between the germline ends. The CDR3 reads CASSLGLAKKEQYF. The DNA of the CDR3 is TGCGCCAGCAGCTTGGGCCTAGCCAAGAAAGAGCAGTACTTC.

This chain links TRBV5-1 with TRBJ1-1; possibly TRBD1 for D (5 bases). The germline V gene has CDR1 SGHRS and CDR2 YFSETQ. The CDR3 is 16 residues long. Trimming took off 1 base at V and 1 base at J, with 14 bases between the two ends. CDR3 in amino acids: CASSLHGGQGNTEAFF. Here the CDR3 DNA reads TGCGCCAGCAGCTTGCATGGCGGCCAGGGGAACACTGAAGCTTTCTTT.